Listed here are 21 T cell receptor beta chains from one sample, sequenced in a study of immune characterization of retroperitoneal liposarcoma. TCRdb ran MiXCR on the PCR reads and lists one entry per CDR3 protein. The sample records 10,000 or so distinct CDR3 sequences, 25% to 30% being singletons. Sequenced sample: tumor tissue. Source of these receptors: a female donor with retroperitoneal liposarcoma.

The rearrangement links TRBV6-2 or TRBV6-3 to TRBJ2-5, with TRBD2 matching over 7 bases. Matching the DNA end better, TRBJ2-7 makes the J call doubtful. CDR1 and CDR2 (germline): MNHEY, SVGEGT. This CDR3 has 13 residues. In DNA, the CDR3 is TGTGCCACCGCCGGGGGGAGCTCCTACGAGCAGTACTTC. The encoded protein is CATAGGSSYEQYF.

This clonotype has a single count. The chain has TRBV7-6 and TRBJ2-4; 13 bases line up with TRBD2. Per germline, CDR1 SGHVS and CDR2 FNYEAQ. The CDR3 covers 16 residues. Trimming cost V 1 base and J 13 bases; bases outside gene matches: 10. CDR3 loop: CASSLVRTSGGREQYF. The CDR3 coding sequence is TGTGCCAGCAGCTTAGTACGGACTAGCGGGGGACGGGAGCAGTACTTC. The full variable domain, rest sourced from reference TRBV7-6 and TRBJ2-4, is GAGVSQSPRYKVTKRGQDVALRCDPISGHVSLYWYRQALGQGPEFLTYFNYEAQQDKSGLPNDRFSAERPEGSISTLTIQRTEQRDSAMYRCASSLVRTSGGREQYFGAGTRLSVL.

This clonotype was picked up a small number of times. V usage is TRBV6-6 and J usage is TRBJ1-2; D gene ambiguous. The V gene lost 3 bases and the J gene lost 4 bases, with 9 bases spanning the gap. CDR3 length equals 13 residues. The V gene's germline CDR1 is MNHNY and CDR2 SVGAGI (reference sequence). Here the CDR3 DNA reads TGTGCCAGCAGTTATGGTACAGTCTATGGCTACACCTTC. Residues: CASSYGTVYGYTF.

This clonotype was observed at least ten times. This chain connects TRBV12-3 or TRBV12-4 to TRBJ2-1, with no clear D. The CDR3 totals 11 residues. V shed 3 bases and J shed 7 bases, with 4 bases lying between them. CDR3 residues: CASSFLNEQFF. CDR3 bases: TGTGCCAGCAGTTTCCTGAATGAGCAGTTCTTC.

This clonotype is medium-sized within its sample. The chain joins TRBV7-2 to TRBJ2-1, with D possibly TRBD1 on 6 matching bases. This CDR3 is 15 amino acids long. CDR1 and CDR2 (germline): SGHTA, FQGNSA. Deletions cut 5 bases from V and 2 bases from J, with 13 bases between. CDR3 bases: TGTGCCAGCAGCGCCGGGGACACGGCCTACAATGAGCAGTTCTTC. This gives the protein CASSAGDTAYNEQFF.

This clonotype was detected once. This rearrangement joins TRBV6-8 to TRBJ1-2; D perhaps matches TRBD1 (5 bases). The CDR3 is made up of 14 amino acids. In germline, CDR1 is MNHGY, CDR2 SAAAGT. The V end was cut by 5 bases, the J end by 7 bases, with 17 bases between. The CDR3 region has the DNA TGTGCCAGCAGTCCCAGGGCCTGGTCGGGTGGCTACACCTTC. Protein sequence: CASSPRAWSGGYTF.

This clonotype came up a few times. The V gene is TRBV12-3 or TRBV12-4, the J gene TRBJ2-1; 7 bases agree with TRBD2. There are 14 residues in the CDR3. V was clipped by 8 bases and J by 4 bases; unmatched bases: 8. CDR3 bases: TGTGCCAGCGGCTACGGCGGGGGATACAATGAGCAGTTCTTC. This codes for CASGYGGGYNEQFF.

In its sample, this clonotype is medium-sized. The chain joins TRBV6-1 to TRBJ2-1; possible D gene TRBD2, 6 bases. The DNA end lines up better with TRBJ2-7; the J call may be wrong. The V gene's germline CDR1 is MNHNS and CDR2 SASEGT. The length of the CDR3 is 15 residues. The CDR3 protein is CASSEAGGNPYEQYF. DNA for the CDR3: TGTGCCAGCAGTGAAGCGGGCGGGAACCCCTACGAGCAGTACTTC.

The chain has TRBV7-2 and TRBJ1-2; D is perhaps TRBD1 (6 bases). Germline V gene lookup returns CDR1 SGHTA and CDR2 FQGNSA. Trimming pared 0 bases from V and 7 bases from J, leaving 12 bases between. This CDR3 spans 14 amino acids. The CDR3 loop is CASSLALGASGYTF. DNA of the CDR3: TGTGCCAGCAGCTTAGCGTTGGGGGCGAGTGGCTACACCTTC.

The chain recombines TRBV27 with TRBJ2-5, with D tentatively TRBD1 (6 bases). Gene TRBJ2-7 matches the end of the DNA better, so the J call may be wrong. The CDR3 length is 14 residues. Germline V CDR1 and CDR2: MNHEY, SMNVEV (reference sequence). CDR3 sequence reads: CASSLRDTSYEQYF. The CDR3 region has the DNA TGTGCCAGCAGTTTACGGGACACCAGCTACGAGCAGTACTTC.

The chain combines TRBV6-1 with TRBJ2-5; 8 positions match TRBD1. The J call could be wrong; TRBJ2-7 is a better fit for the DNA end. This CDR3 is 13 amino acids long. The germline gives CDR1 MNHNS, CDR2 SASEGT. In DNA, the CDR3 is TGTGCCCGTAGGGACAGGTCGTCCTACGAGCAGTACTTC. It specifies CARRDRSSYEQYF.

The chain has TRBV6-1 and TRBJ1-5; D unresolved. Germline loops: CDR1 MNHNS, CDR2 SASEGT. The length of the CDR3 is 15 residues. V dropped 5 bases and J dropped 0 bases, with 11 bases sitting between them. CDR3 sequence reads: CASSPTSYSNQPQHF. The CDR3 region has the DNA TGTGCCAGCAGTCCGACATCTTATAGCAATCAGCCCCAGCATTTT.

This clonotype was observed many times. The chain combines TRBV24-1 with TRBJ2-1, with D perhaps being TRBD1 or TRBD2 (5 bases each). The J call may be in error: the DNA end matches TRBJ2-7 better. Germline assignment: CDR1 KGHDR and CDR2 SFDVKD. The CDR3 is made up of 13 amino acids. CDR3 amino acids: CATSEVGGGEQYF. The CDR3 coding sequence is TGTGCCACCAGTGAAGTCGGTGGGGGCGAGCAGTACTTC.

This clonotype was recorded at least ten times. This sequence joins TRBV11-2 and TRBJ2-7; TRBD1 matches 9 bases. Germline V CDR1 and CDR2: SGHAT, FQNNGV. The V and J ends lost 5 bases and 2 bases, in that order; junction bases with no gene match: 10. This CDR3 has 16 amino acids. CDR3 bases: TGTGCCAGCAGCCCCGGGACAGGGCTACCACCCTACGAGCAGTACTTC. Translated, it gives CASSPGTGLPPYEQYF.

The chain couples TRBV6-1 to TRBJ2-3; no reliable D call. Trimming pared 4 bases from V and 2 bases from J, leaving 16 bases between. The CDR3 covers 16 residues. Per germline, CDR1 MNHNS and CDR2 SASEGT. The CDR3 reads CASSGGRRSFTDTQYF. Written as DNA, the CDR3 is TGTGCCAGCAGTGGCGGACGCCGAAGCTTCACAGATACGCAGTATTTT.

As concerns this clonotype: This may be a read error: a much more frequent sequence differs by one nucleotide. V usage is TRBV12-3 or TRBV12-4 and J usage is TRBJ2-1; TRBD2 matches at 9 bases. Gene TRBJ2-7 matches the end of the DNA better, so the J call may be wrong. This CDR3 region has 15 residues. CDR3 in amino acids: CASSPTSGTCNEQYF. In DNA form, the CDR3 reads TGTGCCAGCAGCCCGACTAGCGGAACCTGCAATGAGCAGTACTTC.

The genes are TRBV28 and TRBJ2-4; 7 nucleotides line up with TRBD1. The J call may be faulty, since TRBJ2-7 better matches the DNA end. This CDR3 is built from 14 residues. CDR1 MDHEN and CDR2 SYDVKM come from the germline V gene. In DNA form, the CDR3 reads TGTGCCAGCAGAGGGGGCGTGCCTCCCTACGAGCAGTACTTC. Translating gives CASRGGVPPYEQYF.

The sample holds many counts of this clonotype. The gene calls are TRBV6-1 and TRBJ2-6; no definite D call. Trimming removed 0 bases from V and 3 bases from J, with 6 bases in between. The germline V gene encodes CDR1 MNHNS and CDR2 SASEGT. The CDR3 consists of 15 residues. Here the CDR3 DNA reads TGTGCCAGCAGTGAAGCTAGAGGTGGGGCCAACGTCCTGACTTTC. Translating gives CASSEARGGANVLTF.

The rearrangement uses TRBV11-2 and TRBJ1-3; TRBD1 matches 7 bases. The CDR3 has 19 amino acids. Germline CDR1 and CDR2: SGHAT and FQNNGV. With V trimmed by 1 base and J by 1 base, 13 bases remained unmatched. This chain's CDR3 is CASSLGVQGQAFSGNTIYF. The CDR3 DNA is TGTGCCAGCAGCTTAGGGGTACAAGGACAGGCTTTTTCTGGAAACACCATATATTTT.

This clonotype is classed as medium-sized. The chain has TRBV7-6 and TRBJ2-1, with D unresolved. The ends were cut back, 3 bases at V and 10 bases at J, with 16 bases in the middle. Looked up from germline, CDR1 is SGHVS and CDR2 is FNYEAQ. The CDR3 length is 14 residues. The DNA of the CDR3 is TGTGCCAGCAGCTTCGGATTTCCCGCCTACGAGCAGTTCTTC. Its translation is CASSFGFPAYEQFF.

By share, this clonotype ranks as medium-sized. This chain uses TRBV7-3 with TRBJ2-1; 10 bases match TRBD2. Germline lookup yields CDR1 SGHTA and CDR2 FQGTGA. This CDR3 spans 15 amino acids. J was trimmed by 5 bases and V by 5 bases; bases with no gene match: 6. CDR3 bases: TGTGCCAGCAGCGAAGGGACTAGCGTAGACAATGAGCAGTTCTTC. It encodes CASSEGTSVDNEQFF.